This T cell receptor (beta chain) is from a study of blood T cell repertoires in COVID-19. Whole-study context: Researchers got acute and convalescent COVID-19 samples from the United States, Italy and Spain. Sources were T cells, B-cell-depleted T cells, or PBMCs; the material itself was cDNA or gDNA.

The repertoire was sequenced with immunoSEQ multiplex PCR; TCRdb's copy has only in-frame clones and lacks some. Of about 85,000 clones in the sample, 90% were seen once. With 11 bases removed from V and 10 bases from J, the gap between germline ends came to 18 bases. Looked up from germline, CDR1 is LNHDA and CDR2 is SQIVND (reference sequence). This CDR3 has 12 residues. The J gene is TRBJ1-5, the V gene TRBV19; D is uncertain. The source is a woman older than 75 with active or convalescent COVID-19. The source material was peripheral blood. As DNA, the CDR3 is TGTGCCGTAAGGGAGATCCCAGGACCCCAGCATTTT. As protein: CAVREIPGPQHF.